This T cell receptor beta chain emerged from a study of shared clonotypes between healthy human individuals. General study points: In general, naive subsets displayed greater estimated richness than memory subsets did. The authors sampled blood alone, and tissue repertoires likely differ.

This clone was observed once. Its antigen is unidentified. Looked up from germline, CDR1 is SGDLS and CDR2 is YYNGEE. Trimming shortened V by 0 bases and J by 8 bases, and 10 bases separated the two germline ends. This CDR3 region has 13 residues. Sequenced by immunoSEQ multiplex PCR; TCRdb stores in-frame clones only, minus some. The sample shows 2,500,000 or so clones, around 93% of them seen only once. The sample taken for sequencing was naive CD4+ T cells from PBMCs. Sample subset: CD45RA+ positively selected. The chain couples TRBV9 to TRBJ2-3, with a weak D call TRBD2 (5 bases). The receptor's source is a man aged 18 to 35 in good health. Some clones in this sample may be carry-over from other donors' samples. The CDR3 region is CASSVGPEGTQYF. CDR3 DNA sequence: TGTGCCAGCAGCGTAGGGCCAGAGGGTACGCAGTATTTT. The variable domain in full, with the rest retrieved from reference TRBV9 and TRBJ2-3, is DSGVTQTPKHLITATGQRVTLRCSPRSGDLSVYWYQQSLDQGLQFLIQYYNGEERAKGNILERFSAQQFPDLHSELNLSSLELGDSALYFCASSVGPEGTQYFGPGTRLTVL.